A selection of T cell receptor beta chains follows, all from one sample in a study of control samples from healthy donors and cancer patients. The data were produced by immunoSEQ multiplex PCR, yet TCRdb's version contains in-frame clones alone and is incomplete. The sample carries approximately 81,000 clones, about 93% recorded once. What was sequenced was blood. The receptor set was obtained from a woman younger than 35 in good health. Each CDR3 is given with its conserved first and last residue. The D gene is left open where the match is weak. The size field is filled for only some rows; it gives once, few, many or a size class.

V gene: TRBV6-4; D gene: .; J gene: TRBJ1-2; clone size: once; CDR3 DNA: TGTGCCAGCAGCCCAGGAGCCAACTATGGCTACACCTTC; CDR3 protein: CASSPGANYGYTF
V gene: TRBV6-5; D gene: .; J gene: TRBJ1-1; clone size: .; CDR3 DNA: TGTGCCACCTCCGAACAAAGACACAACACTGAAGCTTTCTTT; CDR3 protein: CATSEQRHNTEAFF
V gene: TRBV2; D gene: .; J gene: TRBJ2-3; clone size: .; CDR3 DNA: TGTGCCAGCAGCGACCGGGACCGCCGCACAGATACGCAGTATTTT; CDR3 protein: CASSDRDRRTDTQYF
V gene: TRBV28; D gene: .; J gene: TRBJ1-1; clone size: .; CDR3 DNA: TGTGCCAGCAGTTCCTTTACCACAGGGACTGAAGCTTTCTTT; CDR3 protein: CASSSFTTGTEAFF
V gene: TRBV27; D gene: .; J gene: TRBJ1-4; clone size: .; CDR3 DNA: TGTGCCAGCAGTTTGGAGCCAGGGGCAACTAATGAAAAACTGTTTTTT; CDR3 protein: CASSLEPGATNEKLFF
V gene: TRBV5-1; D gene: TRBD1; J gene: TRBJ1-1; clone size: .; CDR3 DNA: TGCGCCAGCAGGGACAGGGGTCTGACTGAAGCTTTCTTT; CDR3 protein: CASRDRGLTEAFF
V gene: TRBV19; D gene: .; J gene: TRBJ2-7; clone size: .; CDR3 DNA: TGTGCCAGTAGTAATTCTGAGGGATACGAGCAGTACTTC; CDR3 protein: CASSNSEGYEQYF
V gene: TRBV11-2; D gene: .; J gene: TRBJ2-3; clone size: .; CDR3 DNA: TGTGCCAGCAGCTTAGATCGGGATACGCAGTATTTT; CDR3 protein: CASSLDRDTQYF
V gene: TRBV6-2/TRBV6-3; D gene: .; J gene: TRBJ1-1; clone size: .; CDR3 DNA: TGTGTCAGCAGTTATGGGGTAATCACTGAAGCTTTCTTT; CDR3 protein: CVSSYGVITEAFF
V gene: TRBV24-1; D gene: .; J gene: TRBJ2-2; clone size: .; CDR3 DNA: TGTGCCACTCGCGGCGGAGGCGCGGGGCGGGTCGGGGAGCTGTTTTTT; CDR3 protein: CATRGGGAGRVGELFF
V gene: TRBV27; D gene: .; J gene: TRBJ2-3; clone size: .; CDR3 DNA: TGTGCCAGCAGTCTCTACAGGGTCAGCACAGATACGCAGTATTTT; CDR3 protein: CASSLYRVSTDTQYF
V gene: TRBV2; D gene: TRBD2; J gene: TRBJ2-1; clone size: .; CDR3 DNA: TGTGCCAGCAGTGGGGGGGGGACCTACAATGAGCAGTTCTTC; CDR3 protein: CASSGGGTYNEQFF
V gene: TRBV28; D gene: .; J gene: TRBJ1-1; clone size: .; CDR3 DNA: TGTGCCAGCAGTTTAGTGGCTCGGTCGCTTACTGAAGCTTTCTTT; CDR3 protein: CASSLVARSLTEAFF
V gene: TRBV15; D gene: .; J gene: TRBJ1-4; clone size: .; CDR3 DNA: TGTGCCACCAGCAGAGATCGGCAGGGGTCTAATGAAAAACTGTTTTTT; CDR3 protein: CATSRDRQGSNEKLFF
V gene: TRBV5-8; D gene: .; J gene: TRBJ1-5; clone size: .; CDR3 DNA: TGTGCCAGCAGCTTGGGACACGAGAGGCCCCAGCATTTT; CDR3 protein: CASSLGHERPQHF
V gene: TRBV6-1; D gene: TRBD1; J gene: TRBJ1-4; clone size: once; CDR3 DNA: TGTGCCAGCAGTGATTCAGGCAGGGGGCACGAAAAACTGTTTTTT; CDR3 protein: CASSDSGRGHEKLFF
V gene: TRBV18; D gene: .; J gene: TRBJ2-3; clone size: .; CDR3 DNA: TGTGCCAGCTCACCATCTTCAGATACGCAGTATTTT; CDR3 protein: CASSPSSDTQYF
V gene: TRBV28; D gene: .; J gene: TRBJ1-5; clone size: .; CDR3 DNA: TGTGCCAGCAGTGTCCTGCGGGGTTCAAATCAGCCCCAGCATTTT; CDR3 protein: CASSVLRGSNQPQHF
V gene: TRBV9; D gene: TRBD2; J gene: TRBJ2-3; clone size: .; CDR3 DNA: TGTGCCAGCAGCGTAACTAGCGGGGAATTCACAGATACGCAGTATTTT; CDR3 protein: CASSVTSGEFTDTQYF
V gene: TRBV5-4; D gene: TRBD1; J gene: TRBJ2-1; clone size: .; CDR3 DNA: TGTGCCAGCAGCTCCGGGGACAGAGGGTACAATGAGCAGTTCTTC; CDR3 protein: CASSSGDRGYNEQFF
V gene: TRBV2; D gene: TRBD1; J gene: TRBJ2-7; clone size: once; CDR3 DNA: TGTGCCAGCAGTGCCCAGGGGGCTAGTTACGAGCAGTACTTC; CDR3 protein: CASSAQGASYEQYF
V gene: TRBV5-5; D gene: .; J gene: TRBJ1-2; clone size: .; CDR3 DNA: TGTGCCAGCAGCGGGGACGGCACTGGCTACACCTTC; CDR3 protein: CASSGDGTGYTF
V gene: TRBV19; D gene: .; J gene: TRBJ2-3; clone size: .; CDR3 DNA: TGTGCCAGTAGAGGGGGGACAAGCACAGATACGCAGTATTTT; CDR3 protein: CASRGGTSTDTQYF
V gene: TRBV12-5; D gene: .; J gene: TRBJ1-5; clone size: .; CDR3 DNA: TGTGCTAGTGGTTCCGGCAATCAGCCCCAGCATTTT; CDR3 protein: CASGSGNQPQHF
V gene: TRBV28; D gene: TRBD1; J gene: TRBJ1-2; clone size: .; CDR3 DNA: TGTGCCAGCAGTCGAGACAGGGCGACCTACACCTTC; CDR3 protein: CASSRDRATYTF
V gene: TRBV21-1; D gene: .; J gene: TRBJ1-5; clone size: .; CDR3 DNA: TGTGCCATCCGAGGGGAGGGCAGCAATCAGCCCCAGCATTTT; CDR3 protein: CAIRGEGSNQPQHF
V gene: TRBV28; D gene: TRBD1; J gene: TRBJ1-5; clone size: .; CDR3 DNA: TGTGCCACCGACCGAGACAGGGGAGGTCAGCCCCAGCATTTT; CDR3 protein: CATDRDRGGQPQHF
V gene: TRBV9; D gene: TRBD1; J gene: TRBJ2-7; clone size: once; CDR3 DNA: TGTGCCAGCGCGAAAGGACAGGGGGGATACGAGCAGTACTTC; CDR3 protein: CASAKGQGGYEQYF
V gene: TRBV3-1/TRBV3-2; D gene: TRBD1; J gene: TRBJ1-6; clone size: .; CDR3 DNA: TGTGCCAGCAGCCAAGGGGGACAGCTGAATTCACCCCTCCACTTT; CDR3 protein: CASSQGGQLNSPLHF
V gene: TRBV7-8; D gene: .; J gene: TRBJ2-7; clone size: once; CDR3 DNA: TGTGCCAGCATCCGAAACCCCGCCGGTTACGAGCAGTACTTC; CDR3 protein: CASIRNPAGYEQYF
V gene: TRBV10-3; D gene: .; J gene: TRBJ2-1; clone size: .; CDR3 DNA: TGTGCCATCAGTGAGGGTCCCGCTTATGAGCAGTTCTTC; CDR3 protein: CAISEGPAYEQFF
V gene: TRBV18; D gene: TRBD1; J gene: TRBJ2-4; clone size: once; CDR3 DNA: TGTGCCAGCTCACCACCGGACAGGGCGAGAGTTGGGTACTTC; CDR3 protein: CASSPPDRARVGYF
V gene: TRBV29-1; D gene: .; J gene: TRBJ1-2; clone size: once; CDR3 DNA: TGCAGCACTGACCCTGTGTCAACCTCGGACAGTATCGGCGGGGGCTACACCTTC; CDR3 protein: CSTDPVSTSDSIGGGYTF
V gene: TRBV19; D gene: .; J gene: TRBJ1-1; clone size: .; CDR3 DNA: TGTGCCAGTAGTATTCCCAGAACTACTGAAGCTTTCTTT; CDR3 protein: CASSIPRTTEAFF
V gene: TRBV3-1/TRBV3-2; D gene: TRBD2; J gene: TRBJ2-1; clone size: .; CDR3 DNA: TGTGCCAGCAGCCAAGTAAGGAGAGGGCTAGCGGGAGATGGTCCATGGAGGGACAATGAGCAGTTCTTC; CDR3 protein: CASSQVRRGLAGDGPWRDNEQFF
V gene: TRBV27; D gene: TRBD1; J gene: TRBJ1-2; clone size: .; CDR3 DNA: TGTGCCAGCAGTCCCTCCCGGACAGGGGGTTTTGTCTATGGCTACACCTTC; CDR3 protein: CASSPSRTGGFVYGYTF
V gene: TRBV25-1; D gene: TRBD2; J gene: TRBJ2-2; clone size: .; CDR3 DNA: TGTGCCAGCAGTCTAGGACTAGCGGGGGGAACCGGGGAGCTGTTTTTT; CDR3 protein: CASSLGLAGGTGELFF
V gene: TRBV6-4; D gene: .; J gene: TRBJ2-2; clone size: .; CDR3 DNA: TGTGCCAGCAGTGACGGGACAAACACCGGGGAGCTGTTTTTT; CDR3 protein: CASSDGTNTGELFF
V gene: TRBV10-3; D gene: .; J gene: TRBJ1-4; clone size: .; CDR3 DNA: TGTGCCATCAGTGGACAGTTTAATGAAAAACTGTTTTTT; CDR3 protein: CAISGQFNEKLFF
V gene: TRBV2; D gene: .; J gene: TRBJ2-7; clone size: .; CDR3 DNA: TGTGCCAGCAGTGAGGACATCTCCTACGAGCAGTACTTC; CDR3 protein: CASSEDISYEQYF